A selection of T cell receptor beta chains follows, all from one sample in a study of blood T cell repertoires in COVID-19. Profiled with immunoSEQ multiplex PCR; TCRdb holds only in-frame clones, not every one. The sample has about 80,000 clones, about 85% seen once. Input material: peripheral blood. The receptors here all came from a human donor in a cohort sampled during active COVID-19. The CDR3 runs from the conserved cysteine through the conserved F or W. D genes are given only for firm matches. The listing skips clone size in some rows; elsewhere it reads once, few, many or a size class.

j_gene: TRBJ2-5; d_gene: -; v_gene: TRBV18; abundance: -; CDR3aa: CASSVGTPPQETQYF; CDR3nt: TGTGCCAGCTCAGTCGGTACTCCACCCCAAGAGACCCAGTACTTC
j_gene: TRBJ2-5; d_gene: -; v_gene: TRBV20-1; abundance: -; CDR3aa: CSATTKETQYF; CDR3nt: TGCAGTGCAACGACTAAAGAGACCCAGTACTTC
j_gene: TRBJ2-7; d_gene: TRBD2; v_gene: TRBV6-1; abundance: -; CDR3aa: CASSGGGGAGSTYEQYF; CDR3nt: TGTGCCAGCAGTGGGGGTGGAGGAGCGGGGTCAACCTACGAGCAGTACTTC
j_gene: TRBJ2-7; d_gene: -; v_gene: TRBV5-6; abundance: -; CDR3aa: CASSLEGAPLYEQYF; CDR3nt: TGTGCCAGCAGCTTGGAAGGGGCCCCCCTCTACGAGCAGTACTTC
j_gene: TRBJ1-5; d_gene: TRBD1; v_gene: TRBV6-1; abundance: -; CDR3aa: CASSGAGTGKQPQHF; CDR3nt: TGTGCCAGCAGTGGAGCCGGGACAGGGAAACAGCCCCAGCATTTT
j_gene: TRBJ1-5; d_gene: -; v_gene: TRBV11-3; abundance: few; CDR3aa: CASSLPGGLNRPQHF; CDR3nt: TGTGCCAGCAGCTTACCAGGTGGACTTAATAGGCCCCAGCATTTT
j_gene: TRBJ2-5; d_gene: TRBD1; v_gene: TRBV6-5; abundance: -; CDR3aa: CASGQGSVGAGQYF; CDR3nt: TGTGCCAGCGGACAGGGTTCGGTTGGAGCGGGCCAGTACTTC
j_gene: TRBJ2-1; d_gene: -; v_gene: TRBV30; abundance: -; CDR3aa: CAWSPWTANYYNEQFF; CDR3nt: TGTGCCTGGAGTCCTTGGACAGCTAATTACTACAATGAGCAGTTCTTC
j_gene: TRBJ2-7; d_gene: -; v_gene: TRBV5-4; abundance: -; CDR3aa: CASSLWAGDEQYF; CDR3nt: TGTGCCAGCAGCTTGTGGGCTGGTGACGAGCAGTACTTC
j_gene: TRBJ1-1; d_gene: -; v_gene: TRBV29-1; abundance: once; CDR3aa: CSVEVRVVVNTEAFF; CDR3nt: TGCAGCGTTGAAGTCCGGGTGGTGGTGAACACTGAAGCTTTCTTT
j_gene: TRBJ2-5; d_gene: TRBD1; v_gene: TRBV5-1; abundance: once; CDR3aa: CASSGSTGGFGETQYF; CDR3nt: TGCGCCAGCAGCGGATCGACAGGGGGCTTTGGGGAGACCCAGTACTTC
j_gene: TRBJ2-3; d_gene: TRBD2; v_gene: TRBV9; abundance: -; CDR3aa: CASSVVASGGTDTQYF; CDR3nt: TGTGCCAGCAGCGTAGTGGCTAGCGGGGGCACAGATACGCAGTATTTT
j_gene: TRBJ1-5; d_gene: TRBD1; v_gene: TRBV28; abundance: -; CDR3aa: CASSTQGTNQPQHF; CDR3nt: TGTGCCAGCAGTACACAGGGGACCAATCAGCCCCAGCATTTT